The following is a T cell receptor beta chain sequence with its context. What it binds is not known. cDNA synthesis used the whole RNA isolate, giving expressed TCRB sequences. An average roughly 3.6 million reads came from naive, central memory and regulatory T cell samples. Sequenced by immunoSEQ multiplex PCR; TCRdb stores in-frame clones only, minus some. Of 200,000 to 250,000 clones in the sample, over 65% were seen once. The CDR3 length is 16 residues. V was pared by 3 bases and J by 4 bases, with 11 bases of the junction left unmatched. Germline CDR1 is MNHEY and CDR2 is SMNVEV (reference sequence). This entry comes from a study of beta chain features in type 1 diabetes. Study findings and constraints: Shortening of TCRB CDR3s, moderate but significant, appeared in all four CD4+ subsets of Type 1 diabetes patients.

One heparinised draw of blood, averaging roughly 120 mL, came from each donor. Stem cell-like memory, regulatory, central memory and naive CD4+ cells were sorted via CD45RO/CCR7/CD25/CD127/CD95/CD27. Sequenced: naive CD4+ T cells from blood. The TCR comes from a man aged 25-40 years in good health. The V and J genes are TRBV27 and TRBJ1-2, with TRBD1 matching 7 bases. CDR3 in DNA: TGTGCCAGCAGTTTTGGGACACAGGGGTCACCCTATGGCTACACCTTC. Its translation: CASSFGTQGSPYGYTF.